The sequence of this T cell receptor beta chain was determined in a study of T-cell memory formation after mild COVID-19. Trimming cost V 5 bases and J 0 bases, with 13 bases left between them. There are 15 residues in the CDR3. CDR1 and CDR2 (germline): MNHEY, SMNVEV (reference sequence). TCRdb re-called the 5' RACE reads with MiXCR, one entry per CDR3 protein. The repertoire has around 370,000 distinct CDR3 sequences, under 25% of them found once; the top ten carry roughly an eighth. The sample consisted of PBMCs or a T cell subset sorted from them (not recorded which). The receptor was isolated from an adult woman who had mild COVID-19 (a few samples of this study predate the infection). Cell type and time point are not known. The V call is TRBV27, the J call TRBJ1-1; weak D call: TRBD1 (6 bases). The CDR3 DNA follows: TGTGCCAGCAGTCCCTGGACAGCAATGAACACTGAAGCTTTCTTT. Its protein product is CASSPWTAMNTEAFF.